This T cell receptor (beta chain) comes out of a study of blood T cells in healthy people across ages. Unmatched junction bases numbered 7, after V lost 5 bases and J lost 3 bases. This CDR3 has 14 residues. Germline V gene data show CDR1 as MNHEY and CDR2 as SVGAGI. Primers used in a second PCR of roughly 7 to 12 cycles were a sample-barcoded 5' primer and a J-beta primer mix. TCRdb independently ran MiXCR on the 5' RACE reads; one entry per CDR3 protein. The table shows approximately 900,000 distinct CDR3 sequences, with 29% occurring only once. These same data were also listed under a study on T cells of mothers and their children. That paper adds: The M1S primer of the second PCR added sample barcodes and 2-4 random nucleotides.

This sequence joins TRBV6-5 and TRBJ2-7; TRBD1 matches 7 bases. The sample comprised blood. The TCR was taken from a woman aged 35 to 49 in good health. The DNA of the CDR3 is TGTGCCAGCAGTCCAACCGGGACAGACTACGAGCAGTACTTC. The encoded protein is CASSPTGTDYEQYF.